The 18 T cell receptor beta chains below come from one sample, sequenced in a study of shared clonotypes between healthy human individuals. Profiling relied on immunoSEQ multiplex PCR, and the TCRdb table lists in-frame clones only, not all of them. Here the sample spans 500,000 to 650,000 clones, roughly four fifths being singletons. Sequencing was performed on PBMCs. These receptors were collected from a woman in her thirties or forties in good health. Some clones in this sample may be carry-over from other donors' samples.

V gene TRBV30 combines with J gene TRBJ1-2, with D uncertain. The CDR3 loop spans 13 amino acids. Looked up from germline, CDR1 is GTSNPN and CDR2 is SVGIG (reference sequence). V gave up 0 bases and J gave up 7 bases, with 12 bases separating them. CDR3 in DNA: TGTGCCTGGAGTGTATCCCAGGTCGCTGGCTACACCTTC. It specifies CAWSVSQVAGYTF.

The rearrangement uses TRBV5-1 and TRBJ2-2; TRBD2 agrees at 8 bases. V was clipped by 1 base and J by 1 base; unmatched bases: 3. This CDR3 is built from 16 residues. Germline V CDR1 and CDR2: SGHRS, YFSETQ. Here the CDR3 DNA reads TGCGCCAGCAGCTTGTTAGCGGGACGGAACACCGGGGAGCTGTTTTTT. Its protein is CASSLLAGRNTGELFF. Filled out from reference TRBV5-1 and TRBJ2-2, the complete variable domain reads KAGVTQTPRYLIKTRGQQVTLSCSPISGHRSVSWYQQTPGQGLQFLFEYFSETQRNKGNFPGRFSGRQFSNSRSEMNVSTLELGDSALYLCASSLLAGRNTGELFFGEGSRLTVL.

The rearrangement links TRBV6-5 to TRBJ2-5; possibly TRBD2 for D (5 bases). Germline lookup yields CDR1 MNHEY and CDR2 SVGAGI. CDR3 length: 13 residues. Trimming removed 5 bases from V and 2 bases from J, with 9 bases in between. The DNA of the CDR3 is TGTGCCAGCAGTCGGGGTCAGCAAGAGACCCAGTACTTC. Its protein product is CASSRGQQETQYF.

This clone is deemed medium-sized. Other DNA sequences within the sample encode an identical CDR3. The V call is TRBV28, the J call TRBJ1-3, with D perhaps matching TRBD1 (6 bases). V lost 7 bases to trimming and J lost 4 bases, with 11 bases between them. This CDR3 is built from 13 residues. CDR1 MDHEN and CDR2 SYDVKM come from the germline V gene. Here the CDR3 DNA reads TGTGCCAGCATCGGGACATCAGGAAACACCATATATTTT. The encoded protein is CASIGTSGNTIYF.

The CDR3 is CASSLGGGSHSGNTIYF. DNA for the CDR3: TGTGCCAGCAGCTTAGGGGGCGGAAGTCACTCTGGAAACACCATATATTTT. This chain joins TRBV11-1 and TRBJ1-3; maybe TRBD1 (5 bases). Germline loops: CDR1 SGHAT, CDR2 FQDESV (reference sequence). The V end was cut by 1 base, the J end by 0 bases, with 13 bases between. The CDR3 covers 17 residues.

V gene TRBV30 combines with J gene TRBJ1-5; no reliable D call. CDR1 is GTSNPN and CDR2 is SVGIG in the germline V gene (reference sequence). The CDR3 runs 13 residues. V gave up 2 bases and J gave up 5 bases, with 10 bases separating them. The CDR3 sequence is CAWSIGRDQPQHF. The CDR3 region has the DNA TGTGCCTGGAGTATCGGCCGCGATCAGCCCCAGCATTTT.

This chain uses TRBV28 with TRBJ2-7; 10 bases are shared with TRBD1. The V segment lost 1 base and the J segment 3 bases; nucleotides outside the gene matches: 3. This CDR3 spans 15 amino acids. Germline loops: CDR1 MDHEN, CDR2 SYDVKM. CDR3 coding DNA: TGTGCCAGCAGTTTATACGGGACAGGGGACTACGAGCAGTACTTC. Protein: CASSLYGTGDYEQYF. Looking up the rest from reference TRBV28 and TRBJ2-7 gives the full variable domain: DVKVTQSSRYLVKRTGEKVFLECVQDMDHENMFWYRQDPGLGLRLIYFSYDVKMKEKGDIPEGYSVSREKKERFSLILESASTNQTSMYLCASSLYGTGDYEQYFGPGTRLTVT.

This chain joins TRBV14 and TRBJ1-5; weak D call: TRBD1 (6 bases). The CDR3 covers 13 residues. Germline CDR1 reads SGHDN; CDR2 reads FVKESK. V was shortened by 1 base and J by 5 bases, with 6 bases between the two germline ends. Written as DNA, the CDR3 is TGTGCCAGCAGCCAAGCAGGGGATCAGCCCCAGCATTTT. It yields the protein CASSQAGDQPQHF.

J is TRBJ1-1 and V is TRBV5-1; no definite D call. The CDR3 length is 15 residues. The germline V gene has CDR1 SGHRS and CDR2 YFSETQ. V shed 4 bases and J shed 1 base, with 14 bases lying between them. In DNA form, the CDR3 reads TGCGCCAGCAGCGCGGACGCCCTTCGGAACACTGAAGCTTTCTTT. Amino acid sequence: CASSADALRNTEAFF.

This clone occurred a few times. The rearrangement links TRBV18 to TRBJ1-2; TRBD1 matches at 9 bases. V gave up 0 bases and J gave up 8 bases; unmatched junction bases: 4. Per germline, CDR1 KGHSH and CDR2 LQKENI. The CDR3 is 14 residues long. The CDR3 region has the DNA TGTGCCAGCTCACCACCGGACAGGGGATTAGGCTACACCTTC. Translated: CASSPPDRGLGYTF.

The V gene is TRBV10-3, the J gene TRBJ2-7; D could derive from TRBD1 or TRBD2 (5 bases each). The V end lost 8 bases, the J end lost 5 bases, and 10 bases lay between the germline ends. The CDR3 runs 11 residues. In germline, CDR1 is ENHRY, CDR2 SYGVKD. CDR3 loop: CAISGSHEQYF. The CDR3 nucleotides read TGTGCCATCTCAGGGAGCCACGAGCAGTACTTC.

This sequence joins TRBV5-1 and TRBJ2-1; no definite D call. V dropped 3 bases and J dropped 5 bases, with 12 bases sitting between them. The CDR3 extends over 14 amino acids. CDR1 SGHRS and CDR2 YFSETQ come from the germline V gene. Here the CDR3 DNA reads TGCGCCAGCAGCTACGAACGGGTCAACAATGAGCAGTTCTTC. It is translated as CASSYERVNNEQFF.

The V gene is TRBV4-3, the J gene TRBJ1-1; D call uncertain. The CDR3 sequence is 16 residues long. Germline CDR1 reads LGHNA; CDR2 reads YSLEER. V gave up 4 bases and J gave up 3 bases, with 18 bases separating them. CDR3 region: CASSRELGRLDTEAFF. DNA of the CDR3: TGCGCCAGCAGCCGAGAATTAGGGCGGTTGGACACTGAAGCTTTCTTT.

This chain links TRBV5-4 with TRBJ2-1; 10 bases line up with TRBD2. Germline V gene data show CDR1 as SGHNT and CDR2 as YYREEE (reference sequence). CDR3 length: 15 amino acids. Trimming took 4 bases from V and 6 from J; bases not matched to a gene: 7. Here the CDR3 DNA reads TGTGCCAGCAGCGCCGGACTAGCGGAACCCAATGAGCAGTTCTTC. Translation: CASSAGLAEPNEQFF. The full variable domain, rest sourced from reference TRBV5-4 and TRBJ2-1, is ETGVTQSPTHLIKTRGQQVTLRCSSQSGHNTVSWYQQALGQGPQFIFQYYREEENGRGNFPPRFSGLQFPNYSSELNVNALELDDSALYLCASSAGLAEPNEQFFGPGTRLTVL.

This clone was counted once. The chain employs TRBV7-6 and TRBJ2-5; D is undetermined. The ends were cut back, 3 bases at V and 5 bases at J, with 7 bases in the middle. Germline CDR1 and CDR2: SGHVS and FNYEAQ. This CDR3 has 12 residues. DNA for the CDR3: TGTGCCAGCAGCTTGGCTACCGAGACCCAGTACTTC. It is translated as CASSLATETQYF.

This clone was recorded at least ten times. The chain links TRBV7-6 to TRBJ2-3; D is unclear. CDR1 and CDR2 (germline): SGHVS, FNYEAQ. There are 16 residues in the CDR3. V lost 2 bases to trimming and J lost 8 bases, with 20 bases between them. The CDR3 protein is CASSLYGSGQGGTQYF. The CDR3 DNA reads as TGTGCCAGCAGCTTATATGGTTCCGGGCAAGGCGGTACGCAGTATTTT.

The gene calls are TRBV6-5 and TRBJ2-5; TRBD1 might be the D (5 bases). Trimming left V 0 bases short and J 6 bases short, with 8 bases between. Germline V gives CDR1 MNHEY, CDR2 SVGAGI. The CDR3 is 13 residues long. The CDR3 sequence: CASSYSLGQTQYF. The CDR3 region has the DNA TGTGCCAGCAGTTACTCCCTGGGGCAGACCCAGTACTTC.

V usage is TRBV27 and J usage is TRBJ2-7; TRBD2 aligns across 7 bases. V lost 6 bases and J lost 6; bases outside the gene matches: 20. Germline V lookup: CDR1 MNHEY, CDR2 SMNVEV (reference sequence). This CDR3 has 17 amino acids. DNA for the CDR3: TGTGCCAGCAGCCATCTTCTGGCGGGAGTCGGTGTTGGCGAGCAGTACTTC. It encodes CASSHLLAGVGVGEQYF.